Reported below is one T cell receptor beta chain. V dropped 5 bases and J dropped 5; count of bases not matched to a gene: 3. Germline V lookup: CDR1 SGHTA, CDR2 FQGNSA. The length of the CDR3 is 13 residues. This entry comes from a study of CD8+ T cells in alopecia areata. RNA, once extracted, was reverse transcribed into cDNA for use as the sequencing template. The data were produced by immunoSEQ multiplex PCR, yet TCRdb's version contains in-frame clones alone and is incomplete. Of more than 95,000 clones listed, roughly two fifths are singletons. This chain joins TRBV7-2 and TRBJ1-5; 7 bases are shared with TRBD1. The TCR originated in a human donor with alopecia areata. Sequencing used CD4+ T cells sorted from blood. The CDR3 sequence is CASSVTGDQPQHF. The DNA for the CDR3 is TGTGCCAGCAGCGTAACAGGGGATCAGCCCCAGCATTTT.